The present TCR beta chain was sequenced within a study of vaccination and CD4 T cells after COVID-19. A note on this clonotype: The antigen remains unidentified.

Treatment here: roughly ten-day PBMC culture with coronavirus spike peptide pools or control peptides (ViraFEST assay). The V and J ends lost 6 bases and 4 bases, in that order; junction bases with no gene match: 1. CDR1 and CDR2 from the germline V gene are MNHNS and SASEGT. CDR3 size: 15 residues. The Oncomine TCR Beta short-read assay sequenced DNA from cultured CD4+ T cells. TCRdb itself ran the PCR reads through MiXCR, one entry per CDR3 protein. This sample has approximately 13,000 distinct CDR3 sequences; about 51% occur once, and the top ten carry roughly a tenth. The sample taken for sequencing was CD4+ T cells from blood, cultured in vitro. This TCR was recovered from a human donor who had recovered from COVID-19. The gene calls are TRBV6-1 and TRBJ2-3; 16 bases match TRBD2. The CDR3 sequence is CASRGLAGGPDTQYF. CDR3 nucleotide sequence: TGTGCCAGCAGGGGACTAGCGGGAGGGCCAGATACGCAGTATTTT.